This T cell receptor (beta chain) was captured in a study of OX40 agonist ivuxolimab in advanced cancers. CDR3 size: 12 residues. V was cut by 7 bases and J by 4 bases, with 10 bases left in between. The germline CDR1 and CDR2 sequences are SNHLY and FYNNEI. Clones were read by immunoSEQ multiplex PCR, and TCRdb kept only the in-frame ones, dropping some. The sample contains roughly 81,000 clones, 90% to 95% of which appear only once. The specimen was CD4+ or CD8+ T cells sorted from blood, collected in a trial of the OX40 agonist ivuxolimab. The receptor was derived from an adult with an advanced solid tumor such as melanoma, head and neck, liver or kidney cancer. J is TRBJ2-5 and V is TRBV2; D gene unclear. The CDR3 DNA reads TGTGCCAGCAAGTGGAATCTAGAGACCCAGTACTTC. Translated, it gives CASKWNLETQYF.